The present T cell receptor (beta chain) was sequenced within a study of CXCR3-negative and CXCR3-positive naive CD8 T cells. Regarding the study as a whole: Memory cells showed distinct TRBV-TRBJ patterns, while the two naive subsets matched. Naive CXCR3-positive cells had TRB CDR3s more hydrophobic than those of CXCR3-negative naive cells. Each naive subset displayed comparably high diversity, whereas memory CD8+ cells displayed much lower diversity. Fresh PBMCs served for most assays, and CXCR3 expression fell partially after cryopreservation.

A remark on this clonotype: Its antigen remains unknown.

The CDR3 is 14 residues long. CDR1 is MDHEN, CDR2 SYDVKM, per germline. Each TRB cDNA library was prepared by 5' RACE (with UMI labels). From the 5' RACE reads, TCRdb lists one entry per CDR3 protein and no DNA. This listing includes tens of thousands of distinct CDR3 sequences. The sample consisted of naive CXCR3+ CD8+ T cells from blood. Documented subset: CD45RO-CCR7+CD27+CD95- naive CD8+ T cells expressing CXCR3 (TNR3+). The rearrangement links TRBV28 to TRBJ2-2; the D call from TCRdb, TRBD2, cannot be confirmed without DNA. The clonotype comes from a human donor in good health. Some clones in this sample may be carry-over from other donors' samples. The CDR3 loop reads CASRPGTSTGELFF. Variable domain in full (rest from reference TRBV28 and TRBJ2-2): DVKVTQSSRYLVKRTGEKVFLECVQDMDHENMFWYRQDPGLGLRLIYFSYDVKMKEKGDIPEGYSVSREKKERFSLILESASTNQTSMYLCASRPGTSTGELFFGEGSRLTVL.